One and the same sample provided the 15 T cell receptor beta chains below, sequenced in a study of blood T cell repertoires in COVID-19. This table comes from immunoSEQ multiplex PCR, and its TCRdb copy is limited to in-frame clones, with some not included. Of 200,000 to 250,000 clones in the sample, roughly 81% were seen once. The sequenced sample consisted of peripheral blood. Every receptor here comes from a man aged 50 to 60 with acute or convalescent COVID-19.

The chain is built from TRBV7-2 and TRBJ1-2; maybe TRBD1 (6 bases). Trimming took 0 bases from V and 4 from J, leaving 15 bases between them. CDR3 length: 16 residues. Germline V gene data show CDR1 as SGHTA and CDR2 as FQGNSA. The CDR3 spells CASSLALQGLGYGYTF. The CDR3 DNA sequence: TGTGCCAGCAGCTTAGCGCTTCAGGGGCTGGGCTATGGCTACACCTTC.

J is TRBJ1-1 and V is TRBV4-1; 11 positions match TRBD1. Looked up from germline, CDR1 is MGHRA and CDR2 is YSYEKL. CDR3 size: 15 residues. V was pared by 0 bases and J by 7 bases, with 4 bases of the junction left unmatched. CDR3 sequence: CASSQDGTGGLEAFF. For the CDR3, the DNA is TGCGCCAGCAGCCAAGATGGGACAGGGGGGCTTGAAGCTTTCTTT.

This clone occurred many times. V usage is TRBV4-1 and J usage is TRBJ1-1; D remains unclear. CDR3 size: 15 residues. In germline, CDR1 is MGHRA, CDR2 YSYEKL. Trimming took off 6 bases at V and 2 bases at J, with 16 bases between the two ends. As DNA, the CDR3 is TGCGCCAGCAGAAAGAAACAGCCAGCTAACACTGAAGCTTTCTTT. Translated: CASRKKQPANTEAFF.

The chain combines TRBV10-3 with TRBJ1-2; no definite D call. Germline CDR1 is ENHRY and CDR2 is SYGVKD. CDR3 size: 13 residues. The V end lost 3 bases, the J end lost 4 bases, and 9 bases lay between the germline ends. CDR3: CAISDIRSYGYTF. CDR3 in DNA: TGTGCCATCAGTGATATTAGGAGCTATGGCTACACCTTC.

This clone has only a few counts. CDR3 nucleotide sequence: TGTGCCATCAGTGAACTAGGAAGGGATTCACCCCTCCACTTT. The encoded protein is CAISELGRDSPLHF. The V and J genes are TRBV10-3 and TRBJ1-6; D is unresolved. The germline V gene encodes CDR1 ENHRY and CDR2 SYGVKD. The ends were cut back, 3 bases at V and 8 bases at J, with 11 bases in the middle. There are 14 residues in the CDR3.

The rearrangement uses TRBV6-1 and TRBJ2-3, with TRBD2 matching over 10 bases. Germline assignment: CDR1 MNHNS and CDR2 SASEGT. V shed 6 bases and J 5 bases; nucleotides not matched to a gene: 8. CDR3 length: 15 residues. CDR3 coding DNA: TGTGCCAGCAGCCAACTAGCGGGGAGGAGAGATACGCAGTATTTT. It yields the protein CASSQLAGRRDTQYF.

The gene calls are TRBV28 and TRBJ2-2; no firm D call. Germline CDR1 is MDHEN and CDR2 is SYDVKM. The CDR3 loop spans 14 amino acids. The V end was cut by 1 base, the J end by 0 bases, with 3 bases between. CDR3 protein: CASSLSANTGELFF. CDR3 coding DNA: TGTGCCAGCAGTTTATCCGCGAACACCGGGGAGCTGTTTTTT.

CDR3 sequence: CASSQTTGGGNTIYF. CDR3 sequence (DNA): TGCGCCAGCAGCCAGACGACAGGGGGTGGAAACACCATATATTTT. The chain is built from TRBV4-1 and TRBJ1-3; TRBD1 aligns across 9 bases. In germline, CDR1 is MGHRA, CDR2 YSYEKL. The V and J ends lost 3 bases and 3 bases, in that order; junction bases with no gene match: 3. The CDR3 loop spans 15 amino acids.

This rearrangement joins TRBV7-2 to TRBJ2-3, with a weak D call TRBD2 (6 bases). Germline CDR1 is SGHTA and CDR2 is FQGNSA. V was shortened by 1 base and J by 9 bases, with 8 bases between the two germline ends. The CDR3 length is 12 residues. DNA of the CDR3: TGTGCCAGCAGCTTAGTCGGGGGAACGCAGTATTTT. As protein: CASSLVGGTQYF.

The chain links TRBV11-2 to TRBJ2-3; D is ambiguous. Trimming cost V 2 bases and J 0 bases, with 6 bases left between them. This CDR3 is 14 amino acids long. Germline loops: CDR1 SGHAT, CDR2 FQNNGV. The CDR3 here is CASSLLLSTDTQYF. The CDR3 DNA reads TGTGCCAGCAGCTTACTTCTTAGCACAGATACGCAGTATTTT.

In its sample, this clone was seen many times. The chain has TRBV11-2 and TRBJ1-2, with D perhaps matching TRBD1 (6 bases). This CDR3 spans 17 amino acids. Between the trimmed V and J ends, which lost 1 base and 1 base, there was a span of 16 bases. Germline CDR1 SGHAT, CDR2 FQNNGV. The CDR3 is CASSLGAQGSFNYGYTF. The CDR3 DNA sequence: TGTGCCAGCAGCTTAGGGGCACAGGGCTCATTTAACTATGGCTACACCTTC.

This chain links TRBV5-1 with TRBJ2-4; D is perhaps TRBD2 (6 bases). V gave up 1 base and J gave up 3 bases, with 11 bases separating them. Germline CDR1 and CDR2: SGHRS and YFSETQ. The CDR3 extends over 15 amino acids. CDR3 protein: CASSLFGGDKNIQYF. As DNA, the CDR3 is TGCGCCAGCAGCTTGTTTGGCGGGGACAAAAACATTCAGTACTTC.

This clone was picked up a small number of times. The chain is built from TRBV11-1 and TRBJ2-7; D may be TRBD2 (5 bases). Germline V gives CDR1 SGHAT, CDR2 FQDESV (reference sequence). There are 16 residues in the CDR3. V shed 3 bases and J shed 1 base, with 16 bases lying between them. The CDR3 sequence: CASSFGRAHLSYEQYF. The CDR3 DNA sequence: TGTGCCAGCAGCTTCGGGCGGGCCCACCTTTCCTACGAGCAGTACTTC. Complete variable domain (other parts from reference TRBV11-1 and TRBJ2-7): EAEVAQSPRYKITEKSQAVAFWCDPISGHATLYWYRQILGQGPELLVQFQDESVVDDSQLPKDRFSAERLKGVDSTLKIQPAELGDSAMYLCASSFGRAHLSYEQYFGPGTRLTVT.

This chain uses TRBV13 with TRBJ1-5; D unclear. The germline gives CDR1 PRHDT, CDR2 FYEKMQ (reference sequence). The V and J ends lost 1 base and 4 bases respectively, with 5 bases between them. The CDR3 spans 13 residues. The CDR3 loop is CASSLAGNQPQHF. Here the CDR3 DNA reads TGTGCCAGCAGCTTAGCGGGAAATCAGCCCCAGCATTTT.

The V and J genes are TRBV7-3 and TRBJ2-1, with 15 bases matching TRBD2. The CDR3 extends over 21 amino acids. Germline values: CDR1 SGHTA, CDR2 FQGTGA. The V segment lost 6 bases and the J segment 6 bases; nucleotides outside the gene matches: 21. CDR3 amino acids: CASSPRPPGTSGRRGGNEQFF. CDR3 coding DNA: TGTGCCAGCAGTCCTAGGCCACCCGGGACTAGCGGGAGGAGGGGCGGCAATGAGCAGTTCTTC.